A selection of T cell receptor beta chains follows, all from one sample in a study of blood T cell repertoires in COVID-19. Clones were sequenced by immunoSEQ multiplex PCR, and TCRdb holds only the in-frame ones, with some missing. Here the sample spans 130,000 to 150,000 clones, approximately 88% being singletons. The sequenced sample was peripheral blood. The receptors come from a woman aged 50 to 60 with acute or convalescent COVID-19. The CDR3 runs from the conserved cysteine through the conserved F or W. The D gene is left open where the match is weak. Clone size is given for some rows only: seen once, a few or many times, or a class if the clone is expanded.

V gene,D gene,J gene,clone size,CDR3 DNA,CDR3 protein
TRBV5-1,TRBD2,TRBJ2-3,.,TGCGCCAGCAGCTTCCTTACTAGCGGGTACACAGATACGCAGTATTTT,CASSFLTSGYTDTQYF
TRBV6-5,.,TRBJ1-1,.,TGTGCCAGCACCCCCGGGGGCGGGGGCCTCACTGAAGCTTTCTTT,CASTPGGGGLTEAFF
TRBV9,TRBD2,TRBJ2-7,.,TGTGCCAGCAGCGTAGGAGCGGGAGACGGATACGAGCAGTACTTC,CASSVGAGDGYEQYF
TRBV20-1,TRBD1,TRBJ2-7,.,TGCAGTGCTGGGGTGAGACAGGGGGGTAACTTC,CSAGVRQGGNF
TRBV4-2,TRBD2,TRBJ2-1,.,TGTGCCAGCAGCCAATATCTAGCGGATAGCTCCTACAATGAGCAGTTCTTC,CASSQYLADSSYNEQFF
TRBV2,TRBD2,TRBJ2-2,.,TGTGCCAGCAGTGAATCGGCGGGAGGTTATCCCCCCGGGGAGCTGTTTTTT,CASSESAGGYPPGELFF
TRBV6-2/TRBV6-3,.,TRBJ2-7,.,TGTGCCAGCAGCCCTGCTACCAGCGTGGTTAGGTACGAGCAGTACTTC,CASSPATSVVRYEQYF
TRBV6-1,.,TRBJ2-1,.,TGTGCCAGCAGTGAGGCGGGGGCGCCCTACAATGAGCAGTTCTTC,CASSEAGAPYNEQFF
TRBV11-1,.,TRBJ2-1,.,TGTGCCAGCAGCCGGCCGGGGTCGTCCTACAATGAGCAGTTCTTC,CASSRPGSSYNEQFF
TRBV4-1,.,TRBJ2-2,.,TGCGCCAGCAAACGGGAATCCTTCACCGGGGAGCTGTTTTTT,CASKRESFTGELFF
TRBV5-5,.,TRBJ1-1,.,TGTGCCAGCAGCTTCGACAGGTTTGAAGCTTTCTTT,CASSFDRFEAFF
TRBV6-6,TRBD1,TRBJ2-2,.,TGTGCCAGCAGTTACCGACAGGGCCGCACCGGGGAGCTGTTTTTT,CASSYRQGRTGELFF
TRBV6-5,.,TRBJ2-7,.,TGTGCCAGCAGTTACTCGATGGGCAGGCATTCCTACGAGCAGTACTTC,CASSYSMGRHSYEQYF
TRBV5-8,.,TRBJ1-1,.,TGTGCCAGCAGCCTGTATTCCGCTGAAGCTTTCTTT,CASSLYSAEAFF
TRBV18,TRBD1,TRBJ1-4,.,TGTGCCAGCTCACTAGGGACAGGGAATAATGAAAAACTGTTTTTT,CASSLGTGNNEKLFF
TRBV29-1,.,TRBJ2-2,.,TGCAGCGGCCTAATACCCACGAACACCGGGGAGCTGTTTTTT,CSGLIPTNTGELFF
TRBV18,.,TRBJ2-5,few,TGTGCCAGCTCACCGGCAGTCAGGGAGACCCAGTACTTC,CASSPAVRETQYF
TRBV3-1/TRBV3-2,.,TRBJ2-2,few,TGTGCCAGCAGCCAAGTTCGGCTCGGAGGCACCGGGGAGCTGTTTTTT,CASSQVRLGGTGELFF
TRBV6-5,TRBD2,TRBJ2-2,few,TGTGCCAGCAGTTACAGCGGGGCGAACACCGGGGAGCTGTTTTTT,CASSYSGANTGELFF
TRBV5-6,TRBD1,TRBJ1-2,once,TGTGCCAGCAGCTTGGGGACAGGGCCTATCTATGGCTACACCTTC,CASSLGTGPIYGYTF
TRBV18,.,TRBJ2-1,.,TGTGCCAGCTCACGCGCGGAGGGCCATTACAATGAGCAGTTCTTC,CASSRAEGHYNEQFF
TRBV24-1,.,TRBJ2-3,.,TGTGCCACCAGTGATTCGGGGTCTTCTAGCACAGATACGCAGTATTTT,CATSDSGSSSTDTQYF
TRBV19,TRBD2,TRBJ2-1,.,TGTGCCAGTAGTATTGCGGGAGACCCCTACAATGAGCAGTTCTTC,CASSIAGDPYNEQFF
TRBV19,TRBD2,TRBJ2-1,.,TGTGCCAGTAATCCGACTAGCGGGTTGAGGGACAATGAGCAGTTCTTC,CASNPTSGLRDNEQFF
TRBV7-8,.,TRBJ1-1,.,TGTGCCAGCACCGAGACAGCCCTGGGATACACTGAAGCTTTCTTT,CASTETALGYTEAFF
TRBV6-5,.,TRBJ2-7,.,TGTGCCAGTAATACACCGGGAGACGGCGGGGAGCAGTACTTC,CASNTPGDGGEQYF
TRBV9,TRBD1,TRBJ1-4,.,TGTGCCAGCAGCGGGACAGGAGTTAATGAAAAACTGTTTTTT,CASSGTGVNEKLFF
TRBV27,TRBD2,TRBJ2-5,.,TGTGCCAGCAGTTTCGGGGGGGATTTCCAAGAGACCCAGTACTTC,CASSFGGDFQETQYF
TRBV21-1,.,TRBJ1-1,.,TGTGCCAGCAGTCCACACCCTCAGGGTAATGACACTGAAGCTTTCTTT,CASSPHPQGNDTEAFF
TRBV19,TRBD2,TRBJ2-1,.,TGTGCCAGTAGTGAGACTAGCGGGGGCTCCTACAATGAGCAGTTCTTC,CASSETSGGSYNEQFF
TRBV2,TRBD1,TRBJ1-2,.,TGTGCCAGCAGGCTGCAGGGGGCCGGCTATGGCTACACCTTC,CASRLQGAGYGYTF
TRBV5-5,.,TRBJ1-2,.,TGTGCCAGCAGCTTGGAATGGGGGGGAAACTATGGCTACACCTTC,CASSLEWGGNYGYTF
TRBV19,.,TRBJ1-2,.,TGTGCCAGTAGTAAGGGGAACTATGGCTACACCTTC,CASSKGNYGYTF
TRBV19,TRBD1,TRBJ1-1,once,TGTGCCAGTTCCAGGGGGGTGAACACTGAAGCTTTCTTT,CASSRGVNTEAFF
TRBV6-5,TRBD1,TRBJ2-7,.,TGTGCCAGCAGACGTGGACAGGGCTGGTACGAGCAGTACTTC,CASRRGQGWYEQYF
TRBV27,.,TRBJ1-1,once,TGTGCCAGCAGTGGGGGGGTCAAGGGCACTGAAGCTTTCTTT,CASSGGVKGTEAFF
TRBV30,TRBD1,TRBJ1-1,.,TGTGCCTTCTCCCGGGGACAGAATGTGAACACTGAAGCTTTCTTT,CAFSRGQNVNTEAFF
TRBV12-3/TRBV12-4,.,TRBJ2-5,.,TGTGCCAGCAGTTTGGGACTCCAAGAGACCCAGTACTTC,CASSLGLQETQYF
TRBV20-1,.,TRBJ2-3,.,TGCAGTGCTAGTGCAGGGTTAAGCACAGATACGCAGTATTTT,CSASAGLSTDTQYF
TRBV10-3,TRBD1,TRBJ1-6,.,TGTGCCATCAGTGGCGACAGGGGTATTTCACCCCTCCACTTT,CAISGDRGISPLHF
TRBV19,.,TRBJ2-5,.,TGTGCCAGTAGTGGCCCGGGGTCGAAACAAGAGACCCAGTACTTC,CASSGPGSKQETQYF
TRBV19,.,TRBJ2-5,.,TGTGCCAGTAGCTCGGAGGCGGGGACTGCAGTCGGGTCCCAGTACTTC,CASSSEAGTAVGSQYF
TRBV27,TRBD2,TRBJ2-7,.,TGTGCCAGCAGTTATGGACTAGCGGGAGTCTACGAGCAGTACTTC,CASSYGLAGVYEQYF
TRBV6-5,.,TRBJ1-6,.,TGTGCCAGCAGGCCCCGGGGGAATAATTCACCCCTCCACTTT,CASRPRGNNSPLHF
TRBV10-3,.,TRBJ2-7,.,TGTGCCATCAGCTCAGGCTTTATCTCCTACGAGCAGTACTTC,CAISSGFISYEQYF
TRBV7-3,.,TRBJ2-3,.,TGTGCCAGCAGCTTGAGCCCTAGCCGCACAGATACGCAGTATTTT,CASSLSPSRTDTQYF
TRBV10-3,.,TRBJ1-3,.,TGTGCCATCCAGAAGATCGCTGGAAACACCATATATTTT,CAIQKIAGNTIYF
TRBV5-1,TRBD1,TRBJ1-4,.,TGCGCCAGCAGCTTGGGACAGGGGGCTCCTAATGAAAAACTGTTTTTT,CASSLGQGAPNEKLFF